These 23 T cell receptor beta chains originate from one sample sequenced in a study of relationships among human T cell subsets. The CD45RA-negative fraction was bead-selected with anti-CD45RO to obtain memory T cells. Semiquantitative ARM-PCR amplified T cell receptor alpha and beta CDR3 regions from mRNA. Exponential amplification used communal superprimers after tagged nested gene-specific primers in ARM-PCR. TCRdb reprocessed the multiplex PCR reads with MiXCR, giving one entry per CDR3 protein. The sample has several thousand distinct CDR3 sequences, around 49% seen once. Sequencing input: memory T cells sorted from blood. These receptors all come from a man between 35 and 55 years old in good health.

This chain connects TRBV6-1 to TRBJ1-5, with D hard to call. Germline CDR1 MNHNS, CDR2 SASEGT. V was clipped by 6 bases and J by 0 bases, with 12 bases between them. This CDR3 comprises 15 residues. The CDR3 loop is CASSSGTYSNQPQHF. In DNA form, the CDR3 reads TGTGCCAGCAGCTCGGGAACTTATAGCAATCAGCCCCAGCATTTT.

This clonotype was detected a few times. The chain recombines TRBV6-6 with TRBJ2-3; D is unclear. The CDR3 covers 11 residues. Germline CDR1 reads MNHNY; CDR2 reads SVGAGI (reference sequence). The ends were cut back, 5 bases at V and 8 bases at J, with 8 bases in the middle. CDR3 loop: CASSGGVTQYF. The DNA of the CDR3 is TGTGCCAGCAGTGGCGGAGTTACGCAGTATTTT.

The chain links TRBV4-1 to TRBJ2-7, with 8 bases fitting TRBD1. This CDR3 has 18 residues. Germline V gene sequence: CDR1 MGHRA, CDR2 YSYEKL. The J segment lost 0 bases and the V segment lost 1 base, leaving 11 bases of the junction unmatched. This CDR3 reads CASSQGAGQVRSSYEQYF. The DNA for the CDR3 is TGCGCCAGCAGCCAAGGGGCGGGACAGGTGAGGAGCTCCTACGAGCAGTACTTC.

This clonotype is a singleton in its sample. The J gene is TRBJ2-1, the V gene TRBV20-1; D may correspond to TRBD1 or TRBD2 (5 bases each). Germline V gene lookup returns CDR1 DFQATT and CDR2 SNEGSKA (reference sequence). V was trimmed by 6 bases and J by 9 bases, leaving 18 bases between them. The CDR3 has 13 residues. CDR3 in DNA: TGCAGTGCCCCACGGTTGAAGGGGACTGAGCAGTTCTTC. Encoded protein: CSAPRLKGTEQFF.

This chain connects TRBV7-6 to TRBJ2-3; D gene ambiguous. Germline V gives CDR1 SGHVS, CDR2 FNYEAQ. V shed 2 bases and J shed 0 bases, with 9 bases lying between them. The CDR3 has 15 amino acids. CDR3 in amino acids: CASSLSGRSTDTQYF. As DNA, the CDR3 is TGTGCCAGCAGCTTAAGTGGACGCAGCACAGATACGCAGTATTTT.

V is TRBV12-3 or TRBV12-4 and J is TRBJ1-1, with D possibly TRBD1 on 6 matching bases. This CDR3 comprises 13 residues. V shed 6 bases and J shed 1 base, with 9 bases lying between them. CDR3 region: CASSRTANTEAFF. In DNA, the CDR3 is TGTGCCAGCAGCCGGACAGCGAACACTGAAGCTTTCTTT.

The chain has TRBV4-2 and TRBJ1-2; 9 positions agree with TRBD1. CDR1 LGHNA and CDR2 YNFKEQ come from the germline V gene. Losses at the gene ends were 0 bases for V and 4 bases for J; bases not matched to a gene: 9. This CDR3 contains 17 residues. The CDR3 DNA follows: TGTGCCAGCAGCCAAGACGAGGGACAGGGACCTCTCTATGGCTACACCTTC. This codes for CASSQDEGQGPLYGYTF.

This chain connects TRBV20-1 to TRBJ2-2; D is tentatively TRBD1 or TRBD2 (5 bases each). The ends were cut back, 7 bases at V and 0 bases at J, with 12 bases in the middle. This CDR3 is 14 amino acids long. CDR1 and CDR2 from the germline V gene are DFQATT and SNEGSKA (reference sequence). The CDR3, as DNA: TGCAGTGTCCCGGGGCAGGCGAACACCGGGGAGCTGTTTTTT. It translates to CSVPGQANTGELFF.

J is TRBJ2-2 and V is TRBV29-1; D remains unclear. V lost 5 bases, J lost 1 base, and 11 bases lay in between. The CDR3 has 14 amino acids. Germline CDR1 SQVTM, CDR2 ANQGSEA. CDR3 sequence reads: CSVTVTKNTGELFF. The CDR3 nucleotides read TGCAGCGTTACTGTCACGAAGAACACCGGGGAGCTGTTTTTT.

The rearrangement joins TRBV7-9 to TRBJ2-7; 8 bases are shared with TRBD1. CDR1 and CDR2 (germline): SEHNR, FQNEAQ (reference sequence). V was clipped by 6 bases and J by 7 bases; unmatched bases: 11. This CDR3 has 14 amino acids. The CDR3 loop reads CASRDDRGKVEQYF. The CDR3 coding sequence is TGTGCCAGCAGGGATGACAGGGGTAAGGTGGAGCAGTACTTC.

This chain uses TRBV10-3 with TRBJ2-2; 9 bases are a match to TRBD2. The germline CDR1 and CDR2 sequences are ENHRY and SYGVKD. Trimming removed 9 bases from V and 6 bases from J; junction bases left unmatched: 5. The CDR3 runs to 13 residues. The CDR3 region has the DNA TGTGCCATTCGGACTAGCGAGGCCGGGGAGCTGTTTTTT. Translating gives CAIRTSEAGELFF.

The chain employs TRBV20-1 and TRBJ2-7; D is undetermined. This CDR3 contains 12 residues. Germline CDR1 DFQATT, CDR2 SNEGSKA (reference sequence). With 3 bases removed from V and 6 bases from J, the gap between germline ends came to 12 bases. The CDR3 region has the DNA TGCAGTGCTAGGCCTACCCCAGGCGAGCAGTACTTC. As protein: CSARPTPGEQYF.

The rearrangement links TRBV20-1 to TRBJ2-3; 9 bases map to TRBD2. J was trimmed by 0 bases and V by 6 bases; bases with no gene match: 7. The CDR3 contains 15 residues. CDR1 is DFQATT and CDR2 is SNEGSKA in the germline V gene (reference sequence). The CDR3 is CSAPRLAESTDTQYF. CDR3 nucleotide sequence: TGCAGTGCCCCCAGACTAGCGGAGAGCACAGATACGCAGTATTTT.

In its sample, this clonotype was seen a few times. The chain is built from TRBV20-1 and TRBJ2-5; D remains unclear. This CDR3 is built from 15 residues. Trimming pared 0 bases from V and 1 base from J, leaving 12 bases between. Germline lookup yields CDR1 DFQATT and CDR2 SNEGSKA (reference sequence). CDR3 DNA sequence: TGCAGTGCTAGAGATGGGAAGGCGGCCCAAGAGACCCAGTACTTC. Translation: CSARDGKAAQETQYF.

V and J are TRBV11-2 and TRBJ2-3, with TRBD2 as a possible D gene (5 bases). This CDR3 is built from 17 residues. The germline gives CDR1 SGHAT, CDR2 FQNNGV. V was pared by 1 base and J by 1 base, with 15 bases between. In nucleotides, the CDR3 is TGTGCCAGCAGCTTAGGGACGTGGGAGAGGCGCACAGATACGCAGTATTTT. It translates to CASSLGTWERRTDTQYF.

The rearrangement links TRBV5-4 to TRBJ1-2; D gene ambiguous. V was shortened by 0 bases and J by 0 bases, with 6 bases between the two germline ends. In germline, CDR1 is SGHNT, CDR2 YYREEE (reference sequence). This CDR3 is built from 14 residues. The chain's CDR3 is CASSLGGANYGYTF. The CDR3, as DNA: TGTGCCAGCAGCTTGGGGGGAGCTAACTATGGCTACACCTTC.

The chain couples TRBV30 to TRBJ1-6; D is ambiguous. Trimming took off 1 base at V and 7 bases at J, with 2 bases between the two ends. The germline V gene encodes CDR1 GTSNPN and CDR2 SVGIG (reference sequence). The CDR3 is 11 amino acids. For the CDR3, the DNA is TGTGCCTGGAGTGCGAATTCACCCCTCCACTTT. Translated, it gives CAWSANSPLHF. Using reference TRBV30 and TRBJ1-6 for the parts outside the CDR3, the full variable domain is SQTIHQWPATLVQPVGSPLSLECTVEGTSNPNLYWYRQAAGRGLQLLFYSVGIGQISSEVPQNLSASRPQDRQFILSSKKLLLSDSGFYLCAWSANSPLHFGNGTRLTVT.

The chain joins TRBV29-1 to TRBJ2-1; D not certain. Trimming removed 1 base at V and 0 bases at J, with 7 bases between. The CDR3 consists of 14 residues. Germline assignment: CDR1 SQVTM and CDR2 ANQGSEA. The CDR3 DNA reads as TGCAGCGTTGAAGGGGGAACCTCCTACAATGAGCAGTTCTTC. It yields the protein CSVEGGTSYNEQFF.

The chain employs TRBV28 and TRBJ2-3, with D possibly TRBD1 on 7 matching bases. The CDR3 is 15 residues long. Germline values: CDR1 MDHEN, CDR2 SYDVKM. V dropped 5 bases and J dropped 4 bases, with 16 bases sitting between them. CDR3 residues: CASSQGQWRADTQYF. The CDR3 region has the DNA TGTGCCAGCAGTCAGGGACAGTGGAGGGCAGATACGCAGTATTTT. Combining the CDR3 with reference TRBV28 and TRBJ2-3 gives the whole variable domain DVKVTQSSRYLVKRTGEKVFLECVQDMDHENMFWYRQDPGLGLRLIYFSYDVKMKEKGDIPEGYSVSREKKERFSLILESASTNQTSMYLCASSQGQWRADTQYFGPGTRLTVL.

This chain uses TRBV28 with TRBJ2-4, with D tentatively TRBD1 or TRBD2 (8 bases each). Germline V gives CDR1 MDHEN, CDR2 SYDVKM. V was shortened by 7 bases and J by 5 bases, with 18 bases between the two germline ends. This CDR3 comprises 15 residues. The CDR3 reads CASTPGGTGQNIQYF. The CDR3 region has the DNA TGTGCCAGCACCCCGGGGGGGACAGGTCAAAACATTCAGTACTTC.

V gene TRBV28 combines with J gene TRBJ2-3, with D possibly TRBD1 on 6 matching bases. V lost 5 bases, J lost 2 bases, and 14 bases lay in between. The CDR3 runs 15 residues. Germline CDR1 reads MDHEN; CDR2 reads SYDVKM. This chain's CDR3 is CASSPAQGYTDTQYF. CDR3 DNA: TGTGCCAGCAGTCCCGCACAGGGATACACAGATACGCAGTATTTT.

This chain links TRBV6-6 with TRBJ1-4; D might be TRBD1 (5 bases). Germline V gene lookup returns CDR1 MNHNY and CDR2 SVGAGI (reference sequence). CDR3 size: 14 residues. V dropped 3 bases and J dropped 8 bases, with 13 bases sitting between them. The CDR3 here is CASSYSGVWEKLFF. The DNA of the CDR3 is TGTGCCAGCAGTTATTCGGGGGTTTGGGAAAAACTGTTTTTT.

This clonotype came up a few times. The chain recombines TRBV6-1 with TRBJ2-1; 8 bases line up with TRBD1. Germline V gene lookup returns CDR1 MNHNS and CDR2 SASEGT. The CDR3 runs to 15 residues. Trimming removed 7 bases from V and 2 bases from J; junction bases left unmatched: 7. CDR3 loop: CASTRDRWTYNEQFF. As DNA, the CDR3 is TGTGCCAGCACCAGGGACAGGTGGACCTACAATGAGCAGTTCTTC.